A selection of T cell receptor beta chains follows, all from one sample in a study of TIL therapy for anti-PD-1-resistant metastatic lung cancer. This table comes from immunoSEQ multiplex PCR, and its TCRdb copy is limited to in-frame clones, with some not included. The sample consists of about 50,000 clones, roughly 78% of them appearing once. The source was blood, collected at baseline. Receptors originate from a woman aged 30 to 85 with non-small cell lung cancer. Both conserved end residues are part of each CDR3. The order of the fields is J gene, V gene, D gene, clone size, CDR3 DNA, CDR3 protein. A D gene is named only where the DNA matches it firmly. Size tells how often a clone was seen (once, few, many) or the class of an expanded clone, and some rows leave it out.

J: TRBJ2-1
V: TRBV5-1
D: -
size: -
DNA: TGCGCCAGCAGCTCCCCGAGGGGGGGAGCTTACAATGAGCAGTTCTTC
CDR3: CASSSPRGGAYNEQFF

J: TRBJ2-2
V: TRBV5-1
D: TRBD1
size: -
DNA: TGCGCCAGCAGTATTACAGGGGACACCGGGGAGCTGTTTTTT
CDR3: CASSITGDTGELFF

J: TRBJ2-5
V: TRBV5-1
D: TRBD1
size: -
DNA: TGCGCCAGCAGCTTGGTCGGGACAGCCCAAGAGACCCAGTACTTC
CDR3: CASSLVGTAQETQYF

J: TRBJ2-5
V: TRBV18
D: TRBD2
size: once
DNA: TGTGCCAGCTCACGTGCTAGCGGTTACCAAGAGACCCAGTACTTC
CDR3: CASSRASGYQETQYF

J: TRBJ1-2
V: TRBV6-6
D: TRBD1
size: -
DNA: TGTGCCAGCAGGTCCGCCGGGACAGGGAACGGCTACACCTTC
CDR3: CASRSAGTGNGYTF

J: TRBJ1-2
V: TRBV29-1
D: -
size: -
DNA: TGCAGCGTTGGAAATGGTTATGGCTACACCTTC
CDR3: CSVGNGYGYTF

J: TRBJ2-5
V: TRBV5-1
D: -
size: -
DNA: TGCGCCAGCAGCTCTCCCGAGCTGACAAGTACGTACTTC
CDR3: CASSSPELTSTYF

J: TRBJ2-7
V: TRBV28
D: -
size: -
DNA: TGTGCCAGCAGCCAACTTGGGAGTGGGGTTTGGGAGCAGTACTTC
CDR3: CASSQLGSGVWEQYF

J: TRBJ2-5
V: TRBV7-9
D: TRBD2
size: -
DNA: TGTGCCAGCAGCGTGGGGACTAGCGGTAAAGAGACCCAGTACTTC
CDR3: CASSVGTSGKETQYF

J: TRBJ2-7
V: TRBV10-3
D: -
size: -
DNA: TGTGCCATCAGTGACTATCGACTAGGTGGGACCTACGAGCAGTACTTC
CDR3: CAISDYRLGGTYEQYF

J: TRBJ2-2
V: TRBV7-2
D: -
size: -
DNA: TGTGCCAGCAGCTTCAATGCCCCGGGTGACACCGGGGAGCTGTTTTTT
CDR3: CASSFNAPGDTGELFF

J: TRBJ1-3
V: TRBV5-1
D: -
size: -
DNA: TGCGCCAGCAGCGGCGACGCGGACAAAGGCGGCTCTGGAAACACCATATATTTT
CDR3: CASSGDADKGGSGNTIYF

J: TRBJ1-2
V: TRBV19
D: -
size: -
DNA: TGTGCCAGTAGTATCTTGTGGACACGGGGGAACTATGGCTACACCTTC
CDR3: CASSILWTRGNYGYTF